The 9 T cell receptor beta chains in this list originate from one sample, sequenced in a study of regulatory T cells in long-lasting Graves disease. Sample time point: newly diagnosed GD, antithyroid drugs for less than 3 months. Researchers made the TCR library from RNA that was extracted from PBMCs. Relying on iRepertoire HTBI primers and Arm-PCR of CDR3 regions, the team built TCR beta libraries. Each CDR3 protein gets one entry after TCRdb re-called the multiplex PCR reads with MiXCR. The data hold around 480,000 distinct CDR3 sequences, with around 15% observed a single time. This sample was also put to use in a study of T cells in Graves' hyperthyroidism and ophthalmopathy.

The sequencing used peripheral blood mononuclear cells (PBMCs), collected at new diagnosis, from a patient treated with antithyroid drugs. Receptors were obtained from a woman aged 35-65 years with Graves disease.

On this clonotype itself: Being one base from a much bigger clone, this may be a read error. V is TRBV2 and J is TRBJ1-1; D gene uncertain. This CDR3 region has 14 residues. CDR1 and CDR2 from the germline V gene are SNHLY and FYNNEI. Trimming shortened V by 5 bases and J by 6 bases, and 16 bases separated the two germline ends. The CDR3 sequence is CASSFSGGPPEAFF. CDR3 DNA sequence: TGTGCCAGCAGTTTTTCGGGCGGTCCTCCTGAAGCTTTCTTT. Full variable domain (missing parts from reference TRBV2 and TRBJ1-1): EPEVTQTPSHQVTQMGQEVILRCVPISNHLYFYWYRQILGQKVEFLVSFYNNEISEKSEIFDDQFSVERPDGSNFTLKIRSTKLEDSAMYFCASSFSGGPPEAFFGQGTRLTVV.

This clonotype was recorded at least ten times. V is TRBV3-1 and J is TRBJ1-1; 11 bases fit TRBD1. The trim removed 5 bases at V and 0 bases at J, leaving 5 bases unmatched. The germline V gene has CDR1 LGHDT and CDR2 YNNKEL (reference sequence). The CDR3 has 16 amino acids. CDR3 sequence: CASSWGQGVVNTEAFF. CDR3 nucleotide sequence: TGTGCCAGCAGCTGGGGACAGGGGGTGGTGAACACTGAAGCTTTCTTT.

CDR3 sequence reads: CASSLTVENIQYF. In DNA form, the CDR3 reads TGTGCCAGCAGCCTGACAGTCGAAAACATTCAGTACTTC. The chain combines TRBV7-2 with TRBJ2-4; D perhaps matches TRBD1 (5 bases). CDR3 length equals 13 residues. Germline CDR1 and CDR2: SGHTA and FQGNSA. Trimming stripped 5 bases from V and 5 bases from J, with 10 bases between.

There are many counts of this clonotype. At one end the junction does not follow the germline gene, possibly because of a read error. The chain is built from TRBV5-1 and TRBJ2-1, with D hard to call. CDR1 SGHRS and CDR2 YFSETQ come from the germline V gene. The CDR3 is 13 amino acids. As DNA, the CDR3 is TGTGCCAGCAGTTGGGACTCCTACAATGAGCAGTTCTTC. This gives the protein CASSWDSYNEQFF. Complete variable domain (other parts from reference TRBV5-1 and TRBJ2-1): KAGVTQTPRYLIKTRGQQVTLSCSPISGHRSVSWYQQTPGQGLQFLFEYFSETQRNKGNFPGRFSGRQFSNSRSEMNVSTLELGDSALYLCASSWDSYNEQFFGPGTRLTVL.

This chain connects TRBV20-1 to TRBJ2-7; 10 bases agree with TRBD2. The CDR3 sequence is 14 residues long. The germline CDR1 and CDR2 sequences are DFQATT and SNEGSKA (reference sequence). The trim removed 5 bases at V and 5 bases at J, leaving 9 bases unmatched. The CDR3 protein is CSAQIAGGANEQYF. DNA of the CDR3: TGCAGTGCTCAGATAGCGGGGGGAGCCAACGAGCAGTACTTC.

Concerning this clonotype itself: A single base separates this from a much larger clone, so it may be a read error. The DNA for the CDR3 is TGTGCCAGCCCACCCGGGGCTCAGCCCCAGCATTTT. Its protein product is CASPPGAQPQHF. The V call is TRBV18, the J call TRBJ1-5; weak D call: TRBD1 (5 bases). Germline V gene data show CDR1 as KGHSH and CDR2 as LQKENI. The CDR3 loop spans 12 amino acids.

This clonotype was seen a handful of times. The chain is built from TRBV12-3 or TRBV12-4 and TRBJ1-1; 10 bases fit TRBD1. V dropped 3 bases and J dropped 4; count of bases not matched to a gene: 8. The CDR3 sequence is 16 residues long. The CDR3 DNA reads TGTGCCAGCAGTTTGGGATTAGGACAGGGGGTCACTGAAGCTTTCTTT. Translation: CASSLGLGQGVTEAFF.

This clonotype was seen repeatedly, ten times or more. The chain recombines TRBV12-3 or TRBV12-4 with TRBJ2-3; a weak D match, TRBD2 (5 bases). This CDR3 contains 17 residues. Trimming pared 5 bases from V and 3 bases from J, leaving 21 bases between. Written as DNA, the CDR3 is TGTGCCAGCAGTACCCCACAAGGCCTATCGGGGACAGATACGCAGTATTTT. It codes for CASSTPQGLSGTDTQYF.

In this sample, this clonotype turned up many times. V gene TRBV7-8 combines with J gene TRBJ1-1; TRBD1 is a possible D gene (6 bases). The length of the CDR3 is 15 residues. The germline gives CDR1 SGHVS, CDR2 FQNEAQ. V was cut by 1 base and J by 6 bases, with 15 bases left in between. CDR3 protein: CASSLVGGGLPEAFF. The CDR3 region has the DNA TGTGCCAGCAGCTTAGTAGGGGGGGGCCTCCCTGAAGCTTTCTTT.